The 30 T cell receptor beta chains given below trace back to one sample, sequenced in a study of blood T cell repertoires in COVID-19. TCRdb keeps only in-frame clones here, not all; method: immunoSEQ multiplex PCR. The repertoire holds fewer than 300,000 clones, roughly 85% seen once, with around a tenth in the top ten. The sample comprised peripheral blood. The origin of the receptors is a woman aged 45-60 years who had recovered from COVID-19.

This chain connects TRBV27 to TRBJ1-5; 9 positions agree with TRBD1. Germline loops: CDR1 MNHEY, CDR2 SMNVEV (reference sequence). The CDR3 is 16 amino acids. Trimming at V came to 8 bases and at J to 3 bases, leaving 11 bases not matched to a gene. CDR3 amino acids: CASGRPGQGHNQPQHF. CDR3 bases: TGTGCCAGCGGACGACCGGGACAGGGCCACAATCAGCCCCAGCATTTT.

This clone was picked up one time. The V call is TRBV27, the J call TRBJ1-3, with a tentative D call TRBD1 (5 bases). CDR1 MNHEY and CDR2 SMNVEV come from the germline V gene (reference sequence). This CDR3 is built from 17 residues. Trimming took off 2 bases at V and 3 bases at J, with 17 bases between the two ends. The CDR3 is CASSLQPPRAGGNTIYF. The CDR3, as DNA: TGTGCCAGCAGTTTACAGCCCCCCAGGGCAGGTGGAAACACCATATATTTT.

The V call is TRBV5-1, the J call TRBJ1-6, with TRBD1 identical over 7 bases. Per the germline V gene, CDR1 is SGHRS and CDR2 is YFSETQ. J lost 2 bases, V lost 6 bases, and 5 bases had no gene match. The CDR3 totals 15 residues. The CDR3 DNA is TGCGCCAGCACACCGCAGGGGGCCTATAATTCACCCCTCCACTTT. Its translation: CASTPQGAYNSPLHF.

The chain employs TRBV18 and TRBJ2-1; TRBD2 agrees at 10 bases. The CDR3 extends over 15 amino acids. V was clipped by 2 bases and J by 9 bases; unmatched bases: 7. From germline, CDR1 is KGHSH and CDR2 LQKENI. CDR3 in amino acids: CASSPEAGGPGEQFF. Here the CDR3 DNA reads TGTGCCAGCTCACCAGAAGCGGGAGGGCCGGGTGAGCAGTTCTTC.

At least ten counts were recorded for this clone. The chain employs TRBV5-1 and TRBJ1-1, with 7 nucleotides matching TRBD1. V shed 3 bases, J shed 3 bases, and the junction held 8 bases outside the gene matches. CDR1 is SGHRS and CDR2 is YFSETQ in the germline V gene. The CDR3 runs 15 residues. This CDR3 is CASSSTTGVDTEAFF. The CDR3 DNA follows: TGCGCCAGCAGCTCCACCACAGGGGTGGACACTGAAGCTTTCTTT.

This rearrangement joins TRBV5-8 to TRBJ2-2; D ambiguous. Trimming removed 5 bases at V and 5 bases at J, with 7 bases between. CDR1 is SGHTS, CDR2 YDEGEE, per germline. The CDR3 loop spans 12 amino acids. CDR3 in amino acids: CASRLTTGELFF. CDR3 nucleotides: TGTGCCAGCAGGCTAACGACCGGGGAGCTGTTTTTT.

This clone has only a few counts. The rearrangement links TRBV11-2 to TRBJ2-1, with D possibly TRBD2 on 6 matching bases. Germline loops: CDR1 SGHAT, CDR2 FQNNGV. The CDR3 is 15 amino acids. V was clipped by 5 bases and J by 5 bases, with 16 bases between them. The CDR3 sequence is CASSPGAGTHNEQFF. The DNA for the CDR3 is TGTGCCAGCAGCCCCGGGGCGGGAACTCACAATGAGCAGTTCTTC.

The chain links TRBV5-6 to TRBJ2-5; TRBD1 matches 8 bases. CDR3 size: 14 residues. Per the germline V gene, CDR1 is SGHDT and CDR2 is YYEEEE. Germline trimming cut 1 base from V and 5 bases from J; bases unmatched to any gene: 4. CDR3 region: CASSLQGATETQYF. The CDR3 region has the DNA TGTGCCAGCAGCTTGCAGGGGGCGACGGAGACCCAGTACTTC. The variable domain in full, with the rest retrieved from reference TRBV5-6 and TRBJ2-5, is DAGVTQSPTHLIKTRGQQVTLRCSPKSGHDTVSWYQQALGQGPQFIFQYYEEEERQRGNFPDRFSGHQFPNYSSELNVNALLLGDSALYLCASSLQGATETQYFGPGTRLLVL.

The gene calls are TRBV7-8 and TRBJ1-1; D call uncertain. Between the trimmed V and J ends, which lost 5 bases and 0 bases, there was a span of 10 bases. The CDR3 loop spans 14 amino acids. CDR1 and CDR2 from the germline V gene are SGHVS and FQNEAQ. The CDR3 loop reads CASSPRSMNTEAFF. Written as DNA, the CDR3 is TGTGCCAGCAGCCCTCGGTCCATGAACACTGAAGCTTTCTTT. The variable domain in full, with the rest retrieved from reference TRBV7-8 and TRBJ1-1, is GAGVSQSPRYKVAKRGQDVALRCDPISGHVSLFWYQQALGQGPEFLTYFQNEAQLDKSGLPSDRFFAERPEGSVSTLKIQRTQQEDSAVYLCASSPRSMNTEAFFGQGTRLTVV.

This clone occurred a few times. The rearrangement uses TRBV5-1 and TRBJ2-7; 8 bases map to TRBD2. The CDR3 covers 15 residues. Losses at the gene ends were 4 bases for V and 7 bases for J; bases not matched to a gene: 13. The V gene's germline CDR1 is SGHRS and CDR2 YFSETQ. CDR3 protein: CASSPPGLAGMEQYF. The CDR3 region has the DNA TGCGCCAGCAGCCCCCCCGGGCTAGCGGGTATGGAGCAGTACTTC. Combining the CDR3 with reference TRBV5-1 and TRBJ2-7 gives the whole variable domain KAGVTQTPRYLIKTRGQQVTLSCSPISGHRSVSWYQQTPGQGLQFLFEYFSETQRNKGNFPGRFSGRQFSNSRSEMNVSTLELGDSALYLCASSPPGLAGMEQYFGPGTRLTVT.

The chain uses TRBV28 and TRBJ2-7; 15 bases are a match to TRBD2. V lost 5 bases, J lost 2 bases, and 10 bases stayed unmatched. Germline V lookup: CDR1 MDHEN, CDR2 SYDVKM. This CDR3 contains 18 residues. CDR3 DNA sequence: TGTGCCAGCAGTCCTGGGACTAGCGGGAGGATCAATACCTACGAGCAGTACTTC. Its protein is CASSPGTSGRINTYEQYF.

This sequence joins TRBV29-1 and TRBJ2-5, with D unresolved. Deletions cut 5 bases from V and 1 base from J, with 8 bases between. The CDR3 totals 12 residues. From germline, CDR1 is SQVTM and CDR2 ANQGSEA. The CDR3 spells CSVLLGQETQYF. The CDR3 coding sequence is TGCAGCGTTCTTCTCGGCCAAGAGACCCAGTACTTC.

The chain carries TRBV18 and TRBJ2-3; D is possibly TRBD2 (7 bases). The germline V gene has CDR1 KGHSH and CDR2 LQKENI. The CDR3 has 16 residues. V was shortened by 3 bases and J by 1 base, with 14 bases between the two germline ends. In DNA form, the CDR3 reads TGTGCCAGCTCACCGGTGGGGGGGCCGGGCACAGATACGCAGTATTTT. Its protein is CASSPVGGPGTDTQYF. Drawing the rest from reference TRBV18 and TRBJ2-3, the complete variable domain is NAGVMQNPRHLVRRRGQEARLRCSPMKGHSHVYWYRQLPEEGLKFMVYLQKENIIDESGMPKERFSAEFPKEGPSILRIQQVVRGDSAAYFCASSPVGGPGTDTQYFGPGTRLTVL.

The rearrangement links TRBV7-5 to TRBJ1-5; the table assigns TRBD1, which was not confirmed against the DNA. TRBV7-5 is a known pseudogene. This CDR3 region has 14 residues. CDR3 in DNA: TGTGTCAGAAGCTTCACAGATAGCAATCAGCCCCAGCATTTT. This codes for CVRSFTDSNQPQHF.

The gene calls are TRBV6-5 and TRBJ1-4; 10 positions match TRBD1. The CDR3 has 14 amino acids. Looked up from germline, CDR1 is MNHEY and CDR2 is SVGAGI. The trim removed 10 bases at V and 5 bases at J, leaving 7 bases unmatched. CDR3 bases: TGTGCCACGGACCCGGGACAGGGGAATGAAAAACTGTTTTTT. It is translated as CATDPGQGNEKLFF.

A single count supports this clone. The chain combines TRBV23-1 with TRBJ1-5, with 8 bases matching TRBD1. TRBV23-1 is noted as an ORF with a role that remains uncertain. CDR3 size: 18 residues. Trimming removed 4 bases from V and 1 base from J; junction bases left unmatched: 12. The CDR3 sequence is CASSLFLSTGESNQPQHF. The CDR3 DNA reads as TGCGCCAGCAGTCTTTTTCTATCGACAGGGGAGAGCAATCAGCCCCAGCATTTT.

This sequence joins TRBV30 and TRBJ2-7, with 7 bases that match TRBD1. CDR1 is GTSNPN and CDR2 is SVGIG in the germline V gene (reference sequence). This CDR3 is 16 amino acids long. V lost 3 bases, J lost 3 bases, and 14 bases stayed unmatched. CDR3 in amino acids: CAWRPHEGAGVYEQYF. CDR3 bases: TGTGCCTGGAGGCCCCATGAGGGGGCCGGGGTCTACGAGCAGTACTTC.

V gene TRBV5-4 combines with J gene TRBJ2-1; 9 bases line up with TRBD1. CDR1 and CDR2 (germline): SGHNT, YYREEE (reference sequence). J lost 3 bases, V lost 4 bases, and 8 bases had no gene match. The CDR3 length is 16 residues. CDR3 sequence reads: CASSGGGTGFYNEQFF. CDR3 sequence (DNA): TGTGCCAGCAGCGGTGGGGGGACAGGGTTCTACAATGAGCAGTTCTTC. The full variable domain, its missing parts supplied by reference TRBV5-4 and TRBJ2-1, is ETGVTQSPTHLIKTRGQQVTLRCSSQSGHNTVSWYQQALGQGPQFIFQYYREEENGRGNFPPRFSGLQFPNYSSELNVNALELDDSALYLCASSGGGTGFYNEQFFGPGTRLTVL.

The J gene is TRBJ1-5, the V gene TRBV7-2; TRBD1 aligns across 9 bases. V dropped 5 bases and J dropped 0; count of bases not matched to a gene: 5. The CDR3 contains 16 residues. The germline V gene encodes CDR1 SGHTA and CDR2 FQGNSA. Here the CDR3 DNA reads TGTGCCAGCAGCACAAGGACAGGGGATAGCAATCAGCCCCAGCATTTT. This codes for CASSTRTGDSNQPQHF.

This clone has just a few counts. This chain uses TRBV11-2 with TRBJ2-1; TRBD2 matches 7 bases. The V gene's germline CDR1 is SGHAT and CDR2 FQNNGV. CDR3 length equals 19 residues. V trimming: 1 base; J trimming: 0 bases; junction bases outside the gene matches: 12. For the CDR3, the DNA is TGTGCCAGCAGCTTAGGAAGTTTTGGGACTATCGGCTCCTACAATGAGCAGTTCTTC. Protein: CASSLGSFGTIGSYNEQFF.

CDR3 in DNA: TGTGCCAGCAGCTCCAGGGGTGTGAACACTGAAGCTTTCTTT. Translation gives CASSSRGVNTEAFF. This chain uses TRBV7-9 with TRBJ1-1; a weak D match, TRBD1 (6 bases). CDR1 is SEHNR and CDR2 is FQNEAQ in the germline V gene (reference sequence). This CDR3 is built from 14 residues. The V end lost 4 bases, the J end lost 0 bases, and 9 bases lay between the germline ends.

This clone has just a few counts. The V and J genes are TRBV3-1 (or the pseudogene TRBV3-2) and TRBJ2-7; 12 positions match TRBD2. Germline trimming cut 4 bases from V and 0 bases from J; bases unmatched to any gene: 4. Germline loops: CDR1 LGHDT, CDR2 YNNKEL (reference sequence). This CDR3 region has 16 residues. The CDR3 reads CASSPGLAGNSYEQYF. The CDR3 nucleotides are TGTGCCAGCAGCCCCGGACTAGCGGGGAACTCCTACGAGCAGTACTTC.

The V and J genes are TRBV28 and TRBJ2-1; 11 bases fit TRBD2. The CDR3 is 19 amino acids. Unmatched junction bases numbered 10, after V lost 3 bases and J lost 0 bases. CDR1 and CDR2 from the germline V gene are MDHEN and SYDVKM. The DNA of the CDR3 is TGTGCCAGCAGTTTTGTAGGACTAGCGGGTAGAGGCTCCTACAATGAGCAGTTCTTC. It encodes CASSFVGLAGRGSYNEQFF.

This chain links TRBV29-1 with TRBJ2-7; D might be TRBD1 (6 bases). CDR3 length: 12 amino acids. The V gene's germline CDR1 is SQVTM and CDR2 ANQGSEA. V dropped 7 bases and J dropped 3 bases, with 13 bases sitting between them. CDR3 amino acids: CSAETGDYEQYF. In DNA, the CDR3 is TGCAGCGCCGAGACAGGAGACTACGAGCAGTACTTC.

V and J are TRBV19 and TRBJ1-3; D is unclear. Trimming took off 7 bases at V and 7 bases at J, with 14 bases between the two ends. Germline V CDR1 and CDR2: LNHDA, SQIVND (reference sequence). The CDR3 loop spans 13 amino acids. The CDR3 loop reads CASNAINSNTIYF. CDR3 sequence (DNA): TGTGCCAGTAATGCCATCAATAGCAACACCATATATTTT.

This clone was counted many times. The chain has TRBV30 and TRBJ1-6; D is ambiguous. The CDR3 consists of 14 residues. V lost 5 bases and J lost 6, with 14 bases in between. The germline V gene has CDR1 GTSNPN and CDR2 SVGIG (reference sequence). The CDR3, as DNA: TGTGCCTGGTCTGGGCCAGGACTTAATTCACCCCTCCACTTT. This encodes CAWSGPGLNSPLHF.

This chain uses TRBV27 with TRBJ2-7, with 11 bases fitting TRBD2. Germline V gene lookup returns CDR1 MNHEY and CDR2 SMNVEV (reference sequence). Trimming cost V 5 bases and J 4 bases; bases outside gene matches: 7. The CDR3 is made up of 15 amino acids. The CDR3 loop reads CASSTKTSGSYEQYF. CDR3 DNA sequence: TGTGCCAGCAGTACCAAAACTAGCGGGAGTTACGAGCAGTACTTC.

The chain employs TRBV5-1 and TRBJ2-5; D is uncertain. V was shortened by 3 bases and J by 5 bases, with 23 bases between the two germline ends. The CDR3 length is 17 residues. CDR1 is SGHRS and CDR2 is YFSETQ in the germline V gene. CDR3 amino acids: CASSSLRLGSPGETQYF. The CDR3 DNA sequence: TGCGCCAGCAGCTCTTTGCGCCTCGGGTCCCCGGGTGAGACCCAGTACTTC.

CDR3: CATSDRQGATDTQYF. For the CDR3, the DNA is TGTGCCACCAGTGATCGACAGGGGGCAACAGATACGCAGTATTTT. The rearrangement links TRBV24-1 to TRBJ2-3, with TRBD1 matching over 10 bases. Germline V CDR1 and CDR2: KGHDR, SFDVKD. This CDR3 is built from 15 residues. V shed 3 bases and J 3 bases; nucleotides not matched to a gene: 2.

V gene TRBV19 combines with J gene TRBJ1-5; D is possibly TRBD1 (6 bases). V was cut by 6 bases and J by 1 base, with 7 bases left in between. The CDR3 loop spans 13 amino acids. Germline V gene sequence: CDR1 LNHDA, CDR2 SQIVND (reference sequence). CDR3 sequence: CASRQGSNQPQHF. As DNA, the CDR3 is TGTGCCAGTAGACAGGGAAGCAATCAGCCCCAGCATTTT.